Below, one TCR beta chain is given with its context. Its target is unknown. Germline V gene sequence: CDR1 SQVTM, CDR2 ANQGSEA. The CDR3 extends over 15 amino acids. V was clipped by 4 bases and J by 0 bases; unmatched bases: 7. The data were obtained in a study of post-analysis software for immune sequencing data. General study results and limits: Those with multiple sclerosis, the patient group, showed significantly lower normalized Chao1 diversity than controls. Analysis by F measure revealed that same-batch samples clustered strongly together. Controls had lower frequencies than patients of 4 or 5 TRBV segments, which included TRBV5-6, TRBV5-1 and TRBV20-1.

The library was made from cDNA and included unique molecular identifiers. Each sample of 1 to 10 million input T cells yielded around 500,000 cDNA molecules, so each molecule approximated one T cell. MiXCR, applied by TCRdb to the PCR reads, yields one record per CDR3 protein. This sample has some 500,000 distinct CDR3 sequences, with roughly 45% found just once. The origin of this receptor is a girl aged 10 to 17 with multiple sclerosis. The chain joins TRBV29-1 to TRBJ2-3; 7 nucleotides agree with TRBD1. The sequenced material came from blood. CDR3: CSVANRDRSTDTQYF. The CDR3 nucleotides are TGCAGCGTTGCAAATCGGGACAGAAGCACAGATACGCAGTATTTT.